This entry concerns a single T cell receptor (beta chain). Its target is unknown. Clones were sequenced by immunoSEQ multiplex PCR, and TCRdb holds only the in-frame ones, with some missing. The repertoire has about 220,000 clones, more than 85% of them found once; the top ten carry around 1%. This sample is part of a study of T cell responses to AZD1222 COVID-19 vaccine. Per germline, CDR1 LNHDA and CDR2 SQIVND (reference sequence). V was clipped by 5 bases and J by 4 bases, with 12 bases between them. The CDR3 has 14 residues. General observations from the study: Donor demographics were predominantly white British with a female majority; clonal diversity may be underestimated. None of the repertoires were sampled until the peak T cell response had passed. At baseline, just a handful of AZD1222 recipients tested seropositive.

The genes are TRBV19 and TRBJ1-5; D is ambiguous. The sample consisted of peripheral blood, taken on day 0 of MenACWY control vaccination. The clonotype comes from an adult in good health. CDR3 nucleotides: TGTGCCAGTAGTGACCCAGGCAGGAATCAGCCCCAGCATTTT. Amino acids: CASSDPGRNQPQHF.